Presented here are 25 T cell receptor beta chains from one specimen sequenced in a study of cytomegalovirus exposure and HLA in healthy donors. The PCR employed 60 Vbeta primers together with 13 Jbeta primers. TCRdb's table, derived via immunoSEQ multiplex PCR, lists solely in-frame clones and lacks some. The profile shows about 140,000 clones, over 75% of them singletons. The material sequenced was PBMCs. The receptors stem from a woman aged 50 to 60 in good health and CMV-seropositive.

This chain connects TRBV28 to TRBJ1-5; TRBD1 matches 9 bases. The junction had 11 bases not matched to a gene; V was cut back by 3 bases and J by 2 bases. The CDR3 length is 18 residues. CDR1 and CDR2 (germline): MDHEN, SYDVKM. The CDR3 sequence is CASSLGTGNLLRNQPQHF. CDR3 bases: TGTGCCAGCAGTTTGGGGACAGGGAACCTGCTCCGCAATCAGCCCCAGCATTTT.

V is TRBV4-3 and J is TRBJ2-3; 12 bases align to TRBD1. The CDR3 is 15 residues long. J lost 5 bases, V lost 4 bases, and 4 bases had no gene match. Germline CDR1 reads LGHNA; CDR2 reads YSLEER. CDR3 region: CASSPGQGAKDTQYF. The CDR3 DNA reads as TGCGCCAGCAGCCCGGGACAGGGGGCAAAAGATACGCAGTATTTT.

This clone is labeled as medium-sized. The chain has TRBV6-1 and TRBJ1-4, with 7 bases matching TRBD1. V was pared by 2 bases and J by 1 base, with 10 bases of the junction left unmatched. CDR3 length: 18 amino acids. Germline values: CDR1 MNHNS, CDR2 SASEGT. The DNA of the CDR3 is TGTGCCAGCAGTGAACTGACAGGGAATAGGGGAACTAATGAAAAACTGTTTTTT. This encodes CASSELTGNRGTNEKLFF.

In DNA form, the CDR3 reads TGTGCCAGCAGCTTGGGACAGGGGGCAACTAATGAAAAACTGTTTTTT. Translation: CASSLGQGATNEKLFF. The chain carries TRBV5-4 and TRBJ1-4; 9 bases agree with TRBD1. Germline V gene lookup returns CDR1 SGHNT and CDR2 YYREEE (reference sequence). Trimming removed 0 bases from V and 0 bases from J; junction bases left unmatched: 0. The CDR3 is 16 amino acids.

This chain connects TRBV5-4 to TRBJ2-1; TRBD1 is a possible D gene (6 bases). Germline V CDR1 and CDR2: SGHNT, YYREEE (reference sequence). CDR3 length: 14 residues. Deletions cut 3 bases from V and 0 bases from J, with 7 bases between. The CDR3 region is CASSSGDSYNEQFF. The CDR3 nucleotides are TGTGCCAGCAGCTCAGGGGACTCCTACAATGAGCAGTTCTTC.

CDR3 region: CASSPSQDEQYF. The CDR3 DNA reads as TGTGCCAGCTCACCCTCACAAGACGAGCAGTACTTC. V gene TRBV18 combines with J gene TRBJ2-7; no firm D call. CDR1 is KGHSH, CDR2 LQKENI, per germline. The CDR3 covers 12 residues. V lost 3 bases and J 5 bases, leaving 8 bases between the germline ends. Using reference TRBV18 and TRBJ2-7 for the parts outside the CDR3, the full variable domain is NAGVMQNPRHLVRRRGQEARLRCSPMKGHSHVYWYRQLPEEGLKFMVYLQKENIIDESGMPKERFSAEFPKEGPSILRIQQVVRGDSAAYFCASSPSQDEQYFGPGTRLTVT.

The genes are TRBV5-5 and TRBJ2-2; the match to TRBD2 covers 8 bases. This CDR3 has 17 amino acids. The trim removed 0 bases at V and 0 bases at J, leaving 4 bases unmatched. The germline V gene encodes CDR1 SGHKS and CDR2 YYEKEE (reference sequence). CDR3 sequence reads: CASSLGWRGANTGELFF. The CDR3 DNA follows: TGTGCCAGCAGCTTGGGGTGGCGGGGGGCGAACACCGGGGAGCTGTTTTTT.

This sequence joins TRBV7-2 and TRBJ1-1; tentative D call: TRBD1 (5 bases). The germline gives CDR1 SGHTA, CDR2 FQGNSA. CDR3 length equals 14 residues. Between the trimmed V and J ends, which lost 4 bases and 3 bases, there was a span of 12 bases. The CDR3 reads CASSSQGGHTEAFF. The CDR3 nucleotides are TGTGCCAGCAGCTCCCAGGGAGGTCACACTGAAGCTTTCTTT.

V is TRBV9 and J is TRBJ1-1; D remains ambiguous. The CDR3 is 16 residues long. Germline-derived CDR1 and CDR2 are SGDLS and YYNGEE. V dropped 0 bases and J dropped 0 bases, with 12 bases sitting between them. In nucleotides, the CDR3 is TGTGCCAGCAGCGTAGATGCAGGCTACATGAACACTGAAGCTTTCTTT. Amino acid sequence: CASSVDAGYMNTEAFF.

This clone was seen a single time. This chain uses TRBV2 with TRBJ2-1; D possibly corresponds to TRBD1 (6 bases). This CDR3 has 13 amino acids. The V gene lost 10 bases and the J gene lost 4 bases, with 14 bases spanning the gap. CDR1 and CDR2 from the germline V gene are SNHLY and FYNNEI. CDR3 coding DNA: TGTGCCACACGGGACAAAGGTTACAATGAGCAGTTCTTC. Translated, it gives CATRDKGYNEQFF.

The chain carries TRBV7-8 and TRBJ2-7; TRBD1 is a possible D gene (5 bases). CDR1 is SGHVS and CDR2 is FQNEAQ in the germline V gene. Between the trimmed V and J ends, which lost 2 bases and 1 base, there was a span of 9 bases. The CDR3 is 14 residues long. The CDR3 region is CASSLSQGSYEQYF. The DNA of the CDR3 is TGTGCCAGCAGCTTAAGCCAGGGTTCCTACGAGCAGTACTTC. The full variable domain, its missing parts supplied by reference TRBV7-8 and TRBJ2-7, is GAGVSQSPRYKVAKRGQDVALRCDPISGHVSLFWYQQALGQGPEFLTYFQNEAQLDKSGLPSDRFFAERPEGSVSTLKIQRTQQEDSAVYLCASSLSQGSYEQYFGPGTRLTVT.

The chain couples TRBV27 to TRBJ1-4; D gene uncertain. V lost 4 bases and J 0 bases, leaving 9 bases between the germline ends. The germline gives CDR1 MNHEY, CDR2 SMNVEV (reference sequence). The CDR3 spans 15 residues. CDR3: CASSSQITTNEKLFF. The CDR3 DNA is TGTGCCAGCAGTTCACAGATAACAACTAATGAAAAACTGTTTTTT.

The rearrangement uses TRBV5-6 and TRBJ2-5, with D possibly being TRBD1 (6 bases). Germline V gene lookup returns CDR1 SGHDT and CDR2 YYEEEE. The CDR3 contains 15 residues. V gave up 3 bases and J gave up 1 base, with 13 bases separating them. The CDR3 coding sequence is TGTGCCAGCAGCTGGGCGGACAGCCGCCAAGAGACCCAGTACTTC. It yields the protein CASSWADSRQETQYF.

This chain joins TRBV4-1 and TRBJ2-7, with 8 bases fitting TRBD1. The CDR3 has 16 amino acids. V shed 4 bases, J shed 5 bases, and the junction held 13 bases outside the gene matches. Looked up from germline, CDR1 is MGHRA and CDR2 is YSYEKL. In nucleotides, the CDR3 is TGCGCCAGCAGCCCCGCCGGACAGGGTGCAAGGGACGAGCAGTACTTC. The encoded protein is CASSPAGQGARDEQYF.

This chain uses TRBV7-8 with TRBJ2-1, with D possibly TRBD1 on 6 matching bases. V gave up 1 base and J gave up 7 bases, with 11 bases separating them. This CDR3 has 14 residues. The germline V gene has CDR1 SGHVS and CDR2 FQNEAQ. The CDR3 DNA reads TGTGCCAGCAGCTTAGGTACAGGGTCGAATGAGCAGTTCTTC. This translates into CASSLGTGSNEQFF.

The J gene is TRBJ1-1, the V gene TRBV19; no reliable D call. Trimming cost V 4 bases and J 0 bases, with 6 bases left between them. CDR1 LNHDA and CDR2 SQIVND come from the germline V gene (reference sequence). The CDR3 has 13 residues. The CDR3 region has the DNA TGTGCCAGTAGTAGTCAGGTGAACACTGAAGCTTTCTTT. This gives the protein CASSSQVNTEAFF.

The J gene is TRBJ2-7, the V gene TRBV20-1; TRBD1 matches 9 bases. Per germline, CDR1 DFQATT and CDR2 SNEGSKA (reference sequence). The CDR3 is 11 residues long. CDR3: CSWDRAPQQYF. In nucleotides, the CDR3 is TGCAGCTGGGACAGGGCCCCCCAGCAGTACTTC.

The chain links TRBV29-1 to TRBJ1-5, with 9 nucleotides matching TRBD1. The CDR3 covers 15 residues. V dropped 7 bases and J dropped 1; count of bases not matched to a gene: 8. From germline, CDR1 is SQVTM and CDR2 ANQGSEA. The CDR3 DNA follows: TGCAGCGCCATAAGTGACAGGGGGAGCAATCAGCCCCAGCATTTT. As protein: CSAISDRGSNQPQHF.

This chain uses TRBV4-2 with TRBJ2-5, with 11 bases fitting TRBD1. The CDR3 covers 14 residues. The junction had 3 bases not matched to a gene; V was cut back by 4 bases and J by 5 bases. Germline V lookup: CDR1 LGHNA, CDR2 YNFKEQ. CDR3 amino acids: CASSPGTGGETQYF. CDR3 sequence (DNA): TGTGCCAGCAGCCCTGGGACAGGGGGGGAGACCCAGTACTTC.

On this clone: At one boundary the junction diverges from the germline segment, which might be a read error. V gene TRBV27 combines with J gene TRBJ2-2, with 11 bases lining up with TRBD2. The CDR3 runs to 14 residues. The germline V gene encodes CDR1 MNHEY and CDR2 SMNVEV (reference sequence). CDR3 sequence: CASTRLAGHRGAVF. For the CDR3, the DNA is TGTGCCAGCACCAGACTAGCGGGGCACCGGGGAGCTGTTTTT.

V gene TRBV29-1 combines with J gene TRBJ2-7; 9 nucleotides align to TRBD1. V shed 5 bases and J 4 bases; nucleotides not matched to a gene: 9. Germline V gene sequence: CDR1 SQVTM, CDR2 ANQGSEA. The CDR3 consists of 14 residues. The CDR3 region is CSVYRGPPAYEQYF. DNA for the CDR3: TGCAGCGTTTACAGGGGGCCCCCGGCGTACGAGCAGTACTTC.

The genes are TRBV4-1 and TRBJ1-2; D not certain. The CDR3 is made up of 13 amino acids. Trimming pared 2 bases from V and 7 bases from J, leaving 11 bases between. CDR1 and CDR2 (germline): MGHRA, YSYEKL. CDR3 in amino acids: CASSQTGNSGYTF. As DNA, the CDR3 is TGCGCCAGCAGCCAAACGGGGAATTCTGGCTACACCTTC.

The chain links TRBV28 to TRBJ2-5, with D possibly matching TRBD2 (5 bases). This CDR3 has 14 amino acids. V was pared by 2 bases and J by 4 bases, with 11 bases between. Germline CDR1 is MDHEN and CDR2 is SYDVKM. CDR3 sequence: CASSLGSAGETQYF. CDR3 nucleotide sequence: TGTGCCAGCAGTTTAGGGTCGGCGGGAGAGACCCAGTACTTC.

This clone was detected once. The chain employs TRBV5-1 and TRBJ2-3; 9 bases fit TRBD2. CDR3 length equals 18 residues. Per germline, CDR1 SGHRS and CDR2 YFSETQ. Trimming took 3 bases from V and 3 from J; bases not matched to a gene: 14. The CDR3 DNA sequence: TGCGCCAGCAGCTCACTAGGTGGCGGGGGGGCCTTAACAGATACGCAGTATTTT. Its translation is CASSSLGGGGALTDTQYF. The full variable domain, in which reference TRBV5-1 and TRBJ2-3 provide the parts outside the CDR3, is KAGVTQTPRYLIKTRGQQVTLSCSPISGHRSVSWYQQTPGQGLQFLFEYFSETQRNKGNFPGRFSGRQFSNSRSEMNVSTLELGDSALYLCASSSLGGGGALTDTQYFGPGTRLTVL.

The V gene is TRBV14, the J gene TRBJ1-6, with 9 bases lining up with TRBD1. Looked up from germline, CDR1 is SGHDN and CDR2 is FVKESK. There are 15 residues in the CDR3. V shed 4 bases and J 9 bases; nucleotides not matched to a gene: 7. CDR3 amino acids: CASSLWDRVGSPLHF. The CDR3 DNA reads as TGTGCCAGCAGCCTTTGGGACAGGGTCGGTTCACCCCTCCACTTT.